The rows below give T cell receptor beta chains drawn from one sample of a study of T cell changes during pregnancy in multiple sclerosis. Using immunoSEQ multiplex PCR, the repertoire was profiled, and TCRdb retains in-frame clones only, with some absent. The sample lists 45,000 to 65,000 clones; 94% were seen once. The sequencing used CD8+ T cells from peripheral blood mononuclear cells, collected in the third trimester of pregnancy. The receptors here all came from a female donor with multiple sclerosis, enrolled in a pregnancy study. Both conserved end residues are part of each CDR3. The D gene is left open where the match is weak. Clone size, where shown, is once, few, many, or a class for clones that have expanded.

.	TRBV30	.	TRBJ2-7	TGTGCCTGCCGGGATCTCGCCTACGAGCAGTACTTC	CACRDLAYEQYF
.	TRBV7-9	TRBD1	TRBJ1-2	TGTGCCAGCAGCTTAGGGACAGGGTTCCTCTATGGCTACACCTTC	CASSLGTGFLYGYTF
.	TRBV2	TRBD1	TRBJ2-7	TGTGCCAGCAGTGCCGTTCCGGGGGACAGGGCCTACGAGCAGTACTTC	CASSAVPGDRAYEQYF
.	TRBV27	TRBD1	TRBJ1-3	TGTGCCAGCAGTACCAGGACAGGGATTGAAAACACCATATATTTT	CASSTRTGIENTIYF
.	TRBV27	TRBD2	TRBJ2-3	TGTGCCAGCAGTCTAGCGGAAAGCACAGATACGCAGTATTTT	CASSLAESTDTQYF
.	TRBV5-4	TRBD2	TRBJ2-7	TGTGCCAGCAGCCCGATGGCGGGAGGATCTTACGAGCAGTACTTC	CASSPMAGGSYEQYF
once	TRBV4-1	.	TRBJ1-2	TGCGCCAGCAGCCAAGACGCGGGTTCCTTCTATGGCTACACCTTC	CASSQDAGSFYGYTF
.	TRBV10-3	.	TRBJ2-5	TGTGCCATCAGTGAGTCAGGGGACTGGGAGACCCAGTACTTC	CAISESGDWETQYF
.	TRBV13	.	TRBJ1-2	TGTGCCAGCAGCTTCACTACCTTTCAAAACTATGGCTACACCTTC	CASSFTTFQNYGYTF
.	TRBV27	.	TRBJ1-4	TGTGCCAGCAGTTTATTTCCGGTCCCTAATGAAAAACTGTTTTTT	CASSLFPVPNEKLFF
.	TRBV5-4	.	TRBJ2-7	TGTGCCAGCAGCGCCAGGAACGGGACATTCTACGAGCAGTACTTC	CASSARNGTFYEQYF
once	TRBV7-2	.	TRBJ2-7	TGTGCCAGCAGCTTAGGGGCAGGGGTGGGCTACGAGCAGTACTTC	CASSLGAGVGYEQYF
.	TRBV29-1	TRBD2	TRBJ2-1	TGCAGCGTTGAAGATCTAGCGGGAGGCTACAATGAGCAGTTCTTC	CSVEDLAGGYNEQFF
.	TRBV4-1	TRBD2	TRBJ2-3	TGCGCCAGCAGCCAAATAGCGGGAGACACAGATACGCAGTATTTT	CASSQIAGDTDTQYF
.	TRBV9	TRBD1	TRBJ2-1	TGTGCCAGCAGCGTAGAACAGGGGGCACCCAATGAGCAGTTCTTC	CASSVEQGAPNEQFF
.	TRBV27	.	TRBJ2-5	TGTGCCAGCAGTTTGCTAGAACAAGAGACCCAGTACTTC	CASSLLEQETQYF
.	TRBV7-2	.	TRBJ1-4	TGTGCCAGCAGCCAACCAGCTAATGAAAAACTGTTTTTT	CASSQPANEKLFF
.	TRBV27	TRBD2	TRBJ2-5	TGTGCCAGCAGCCAATTAGCGGGAGGGTTCCAAGAGACCCAGTACTTC	CASSQLAGGFQETQYF
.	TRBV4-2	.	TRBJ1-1	TGTGCCAGCAGCCAAGTCGACCGGGGGAACACTGAAGCTTTCTTT	CASSQVDRGNTEAFF
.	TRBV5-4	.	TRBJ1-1	TGTGCCAGCAGCCTTTGGGGCGACACTGAAGCTTTCTTT	CASSLWGDTEAFF